The clone carrying this T cell receptor beta chain was counted a few times. Its cognate antigen is unknown. This record comes from a study of cytomegalovirus exposure and HLA in healthy donors. General study points: Analysis was performed later, and it showed HLA-associated TCR beta chains to be more clonally expanded than equally common others. Earlier findings revealed that most TCR beta V segments proved productive either about 87% or about 30% of the time.

The PCR was carried out with 60 Vbeta primers and 13 Jbeta primers. Measured with immunoSEQ multiplex PCR; TCRdb has only the in-frame clones, and not every one. Found here are tens of thousands of clones, 68% of them singletons; the top ten hold approximately 2.1%. The sequencing sample was made of PBMCs. This TCR came from a woman in her thirties in good health and CMV-seronegative.

The CDR3 loop reads CASTRPGQGDTEAFF. The CDR3 DNA reads as TGTGCCAGCACCCGGCCGGGACAGGGAGACACTGAAGCTTTCTTT. This rearrangement joins TRBV6-6 to TRBJ1-1; 9 bases are shared with TRBD1. The CDR3 is 15 amino acids. J gave up 3 bases and V 7 bases, and 9 bases lay outside the gene matches. The germline V gene encodes CDR1 MNHNY and CDR2 SVGAGI (reference sequence).